The present T cell receptor (beta chain) was sequenced within a study of T cells after posttransplantation cyclophosphamide. A marrow graft followed busulfan-fludarabine conditioning, with cyclophosphamide on days +3 and +4. Some clones are missing from TCRdb's copy, which holds only in-frame ones; the method was immunoSEQ multiplex PCR. The sample has approximately 7,100 clones, none seen only once. About this clone: Its specificity is unknown.

The CDR3 runs 13 residues. V lost 4 bases and J 2 bases, leaving 8 bases between the germline ends. Study outcomes and limitations: Donor CD8+ memory clones often dominated recipient blood repertoires at later times. Recipient CMV seropositivity and CMV reactivation strongly tracked TRB clonality. Skin or GI-infiltrating T cells shared few TRB sequences with blood.

The sequence was obtained from a female patient in her 60s who received an allogeneic stem cell transplant from an unrelated donor, was CMV-positive, and had acute GVHD only. Some T cells may arise from the graft donor. The chain employs TRBV12-3 or TRBV12-4 and TRBJ1-2, with TRBD1 as a possible D gene (6 bases). This specimen was PBMCs, taken 90 to 100 days after allogeneic stem cell transplant with posttransplant cyclophosphamide. The CDR3 nucleotides read TGTGCCAGCAGTTCACAGGGAAACTATGGCTACACCTTC. Translation: CASSSQGNYGYTF.